These 31 T cell receptor beta chains were all obtained from the same sample, sequenced in a study of blood T cell repertoires in COVID-19. The protocol was immunoSEQ multiplex PCR, while the TCRdb copy is restricted to in-frame clones and leaves out a portion. The sample includes 370,000 or so clones, more than 75% of them seen just once. The sequenced sample was peripheral blood. These receptors were obtained from a human donor with acute or convalescent COVID-19. The donor label of this sample is uncertain.

V gene TRBV20-1 combines with J gene TRBJ1-2, with 9 nucleotides matching TRBD1. This CDR3 contains 17 residues. Germline V lookup: CDR1 DFQATT, CDR2 SNEGSKA (reference sequence). The ends lost 3 bases at V and 4 bases at J; junction bases unmatched: 15. The CDR3 region is CSASAGRGQGPTYGYTF. CDR3 sequence (DNA): TGCAGTGCTAGTGCTGGTCGGGGACAGGGCCCCACCTATGGCTACACCTTC.

The chain recombines TRBV15 with TRBJ1-1; 8 bases match TRBD1. This CDR3 is built from 14 residues. The J segment lost 4 bases and the V segment lost 8 bases, leaving 9 bases of the junction unmatched. Germline loops: CDR1 LNHNV, CDR2 YYDKDF (reference sequence). The DNA for the CDR3 is TGTGCCACCGGAAGAGGACAGGGTGTCACTGAAGCTTTCTTT. Translating gives CATGRGQGVTEAFF.

The chain couples TRBV30 to TRBJ1-6; a weak D match, TRBD1 (5 bases). Trimming shortened V by 4 bases and J by 6 bases, and 13 bases separated the two germline ends. Per germline, CDR1 GTSNPN and CDR2 SVGIG (reference sequence). CDR3 length: 14 residues. The CDR3: CAWTETAPNSPLHF. CDR3 nucleotide sequence: TGTGCCTGGACAGAGACAGCTCCTAATTCACCCCTCCACTTT.

The V gene is TRBV4-1, the J gene TRBJ2-7; TRBD1 might be the D (6 bases). The germline V gene encodes CDR1 MGHRA and CDR2 YSYEKL. Trimming pared 2 bases from V and 1 base from J, leaving 15 bases between. The CDR3 consists of 16 residues. The CDR3 loop is CASSQRFRDTSYEQYF. DNA of the CDR3: TGCGCCAGCAGCCAAAGGTTCCGGGACACGTCCTACGAGCAGTACTTC.

The chain recombines TRBV5-8 with TRBJ2-1; D not certain. V lost 6 bases to trimming and J lost 9 bases, with 25 bases between them. The CDR3 has 16 residues. Germline lookup yields CDR1 SGHTS and CDR2 YDEGEE. DNA of the CDR3: TGTGCCAGCAATCTGGGTCAGCCTACCGGCGGTGGTGAGCAGTTCTTC. It is translated as CASNLGQPTGGGEQFF.

This chain connects TRBV7-9 to TRBJ2-6; 7 bases line up with TRBD1. Looked up from germline, CDR1 is SEHNR and CDR2 is FQNEAQ (reference sequence). This CDR3 region has 19 residues. V shed 5 bases, J shed 0 bases, and the junction held 13 bases outside the gene matches. This CDR3 is CASSENPGQRASGANVLTF. The CDR3 DNA follows: TGTGCCAGCAGCGAAAACCCGGGACAGAGAGCCTCTGGGGCCAACGTCCTGACTTTC.

The chain couples TRBV28 to TRBJ1-5, with D tentatively TRBD1 (5 bases). The CDR3 totals 13 residues. Per the germline V gene, CDR1 is MDHEN and CDR2 is SYDVKM. V lost 3 bases and J lost 4, with 7 bases in between. DNA of the CDR3: TGTGCCAGCAGTTTCCAGGGTAATCAGCCCCAGCATTTT. Amino acid sequence: CASSFQGNQPQHF.

The J gene is TRBJ1-5, the V gene TRBV18; a weak D match, TRBD1 (6 bases). The V and J ends lost 6 bases and 3 bases respectively, with 12 bases between them. From germline, CDR1 is KGHSH and CDR2 LQKENI. The CDR3 loop spans 14 amino acids. CDR3 sequence reads: CASSGGHNNQPQHF. DNA of the CDR3: TGTGCCAGCTCCGGGGGGCACAACAATCAGCCCCAGCATTTT.

The chain is built from TRBV29-1 and TRBJ1-2; TRBD1 aligns across 7 bases. Germline V gene sequence: CDR1 SQVTM, CDR2 ANQGSEA. CDR3 length: 13 residues. J gave up 6 bases and V 8 bases, and 12 bases lay outside the gene matches. CDR3 in DNA: TGCAGCACTCGCGAACAGGGGATAGATGGCTACACCTTC. Its translation is CSTREQGIDGYTF.

The V gene is TRBV3-1 (or the pseudogene TRBV3-2), the J gene TRBJ1-2, with TRBD1 matching 8 bases. The germline V gene has CDR1 LGHDT and CDR2 YNNKEL (reference sequence). CDR3 length: 18 residues. The J segment lost 0 bases and the V segment lost 0 bases, leaving 9 bases of the junction unmatched. CDR3 residues: CASSQDRNRGDSNYGYTF. CDR3 nucleotide sequence: TGTGCCAGCAGCCAAGATAGAAACAGGGGGGACTCTAACTATGGCTACACCTTC.

Concerning this clone itself: Other DNA sequences in the sample encode the same CDR3. The V and J genes are TRBV11-2 and TRBJ1-2; 7 nucleotides match TRBD1. The V gene end was trimmed by 1 base and the J gene end by 4 bases; junction bases not matched to a gene: 6. This CDR3 is built from 15 residues. Germline V gives CDR1 SGHAT, CDR2 FQNNGV. Written as DNA, the CDR3 is TGTGCCAGCAGCTTAGTTGCAGGGGGGAGCTATGGCTACACCTTC. Translating it yields CASSLVAGGSYGYTF. The whole variable domain, filled in from reference TRBV11-2 and TRBJ1-2, reads EAGVAQSPRYKIIEKRQSVAFWCNPISGHATLYWYQQILGQGPKLLIQFQNNGVVDDSQLPKDRFSAERLKGVDSTLKIQPAKLEDSAVYLCASSLVAGGSYGYTFGSGTRLTVV.

As DNA, the CDR3 is TGTGCCAGCAAGTCGTTAGCGGGAGCGGGTGAGCAGTTCTTC. It specifies CASKSLAGAGEQFF. The gene calls are TRBV2 and TRBJ2-1, with 9 bases identical to TRBD2. CDR3 length equals 14 residues. V lost 7 bases, J lost 9 bases, and 10 bases stayed unmatched. Germline lookup yields CDR1 SNHLY and CDR2 FYNNEI.

On this clone: Distinct nucleotide sequences in the sample also encode this CDR3. This chain connects TRBV5-1 to TRBJ1-2; 9 bases are a match to TRBD1. Germline CDR1 is SGHRS and CDR2 is YFSETQ. J lost 5 bases, V lost 4 bases, and 6 bases had no gene match. The CDR3 spans 14 residues. The CDR3 DNA is TGCGCCAGCAGCCCGGGGACAGGGCCTTATGGCTACACCTTC. Residues: CASSPGTGPYGYTF.

J is TRBJ2-7 and V is TRBV24-1; D is possibly TRBD1 (7 bases). Germline lookup yields CDR1 KGHDR and CDR2 SFDVKD. Between the trimmed V and J ends, which lost 4 bases and 0 bases, there was a span of 21 bases. This CDR3 has 18 amino acids. The DNA of the CDR3 is TGTGCCACCAGTGACTGTTTCAGGGGGGACCTTAGCTCCTACGAGCAGTACTTC. Protein sequence: CATSDCFRGDLSSYEQYF.

The gene calls are TRBV27 and TRBJ2-2; D is ambiguous. There are 15 residues in the CDR3. Germline-derived CDR1 and CDR2 are MNHEY and SMNVEV (reference sequence). V was pared by 2 bases and J by 4 bases, with 11 bases between. CDR3 bases: TGTGCCAGCAGTTTAAGGTCAGACACCACCGGGGAGCTGTTTTTT. Its translation is CASSLRSDTTGELFF.

The chain carries TRBV6-5 and TRBJ1-6, with 8 positions matching TRBD1. CDR1 is MNHEY, CDR2 SVGAGI, per germline. Trimming removed 10 bases from V and 9 bases from J; junction bases left unmatched: 5. This CDR3 comprises 12 residues. The CDR3 loop reads CAIDRGGSPLHF. The CDR3 DNA reads TGTGCCATCGACAGGGGTGGTTCACCCCTCCACTTT.

This rearrangement joins TRBV3-1 (or the pseudogene TRBV3-2) to TRBJ2-1; TRBD2 aligns across 8 bases. The CDR3 length is 17 residues. CDR1 LGHDT and CDR2 YNNKEL come from the germline V gene (reference sequence). With 2 bases clipped from V and 8 bases from J, the junction kept 14 bases outside the gene matches. The CDR3 DNA sequence: TGTGCCAGCAGCCAACCCCAGGGGACTAGGGAGGGAGATGAGCAGTTCTTC. Its protein is CASSQPQGTREGDEQFF.

CDR3 sequence (DNA): TGTGCCAGCAGCCGACCCGGGTCCTACTATGGCTACACCTTC. Translating it yields CASSRPGSYYGYTF. This sequence joins TRBV6-5 and TRBJ1-2; D unclear. The V gene lost 6 bases and the J gene lost 3 bases, with 14 bases spanning the gap. This CDR3 is built from 14 residues. CDR1 and CDR2 (germline): MNHEY, SVGAGI.

This chain joins TRBV12-5 and TRBJ2-1, with a tentative D call TRBD2 (5 bases). This CDR3 is 11 amino acids long. The V end lost 3 bases, the J end lost 8 bases, and 5 bases lay between the germline ends. The germline gives CDR1 LGHNT, CDR2 FRNRAP. Here the CDR3 reads CASGLADEQFF. In DNA form, the CDR3 reads TGTGCTAGTGGTTTAGCGGATGAGCAGTTCTTC.

The chain employs TRBV7-2 and TRBJ1-5, with TRBD1 as a possible D gene (6 bases). Trimming took off 4 bases at V and 5 bases at J, with 9 bases between the two ends. CDR3 length: 13 residues. Germline loops: CDR1 SGHTA, CDR2 FQGNSA. The CDR3 DNA reads as TGTGCCAGCAGCTCCAACAGGGATCAGCCCCAGCATTTT. Translated, it gives CASSSNRDQPQHF.

The rearrangement uses TRBV5-1 and TRBJ1-2; 10 bases are shared with TRBD1. CDR1 is SGHRS and CDR2 is YFSETQ in the germline V gene. The CDR3 contains 14 residues. V lost 9 bases, J lost 5 bases, and 10 bases stayed unmatched. Here the CDR3 reads CATSRQGAEYGYTF. The CDR3 nucleotides read TGCGCCACGTCAAGACAGGGGGCTGAGTATGGCTACACCTTC.

The V and J genes are TRBV3-1 (or the pseudogene TRBV3-2) and TRBJ1-2; D possibly corresponds to TRBD1 (6 bases). V gave up 1 base and J gave up 6 bases, with 9 bases separating them. The CDR3 has 13 residues. Per the germline V gene, CDR1 is LGHDT and CDR2 is YNNKEL (reference sequence). The CDR3 protein is CASSQGGGNGYTF. The CDR3, as DNA: TGTGCCAGCAGCCAAGGAGGGGGAAATGGCTACACCTTC.

This clone was counted once. V is TRBV2 and J is TRBJ1-4; the D gene is possibly TRBD1 (6 bases). The germline gives CDR1 SNHLY, CDR2 FYNNEI. The V gene lost 7 bases and the J gene lost 8 bases, with 11 bases spanning the gap. The CDR3 covers 12 residues. For the CDR3, the DNA is TGTGCCAGCAAACCGGACAGCGAAAAACTGTTTTTT. Protein sequence: CASKPDSEKLFF.

V usage is TRBV30 and J usage is TRBJ1-1; 7 nucleotides match TRBD1. Germline V CDR1 and CDR2: GTSNPN, SVGIG (reference sequence). This CDR3 has 13 amino acids. V shed 4 bases and J 5 bases; nucleotides not matched to a gene: 7. CDR3 protein: CAWNPTGATEAFF. CDR3 nucleotide sequence: TGTGCCTGGAATCCCACAGGGGCGACTGAAGCTTTCTTT.

The chain joins TRBV29-1 to TRBJ1-1, with D perhaps matching TRBD1 (6 bases). The V end lost 5 bases, the J end lost 1 base, and 14 bases lay between the germline ends. CDR1 is SQVTM, CDR2 ANQGSEA, per germline. The CDR3 is 14 amino acids. The CDR3 is CSVSLTGPNTEAFF. The DNA for the CDR3 is TGCAGCGTTTCTTTGACAGGACCGAACACTGAAGCTTTCTTT.

This clone was seen once. The chain employs TRBV27 and TRBJ2-7; TRBD1 aligns across 7 bases. The CDR3 covers 15 residues. V trimming: 1 base; J trimming: 0 bases; junction bases outside the gene matches: 3. Germline V CDR1 and CDR2: MNHEY, SMNVEV (reference sequence). The CDR3 sequence is CASSLLGQTSYEQYF. The CDR3 DNA is TGTGCCAGCAGTTTATTGGGACAGACCTCCTACGAGCAGTACTTC.

This rearrangement joins TRBV7-8 to TRBJ1-2; possible D gene TRBD1, 5 bases. The germline V and J ends were trimmed by 5 bases and 1 base, with 20 bases remaining between them. Germline V gene sequence: CDR1 SGHVS, CDR2 FQNEAQ. This CDR3 is 17 amino acids long. The CDR3: CASSRRGGLQLNYGYTF. The CDR3 DNA reads as TGTGCCAGCAGCCGACGGGGGGGACTCCAGCTTAACTATGGCTACACCTTC.

V gene TRBV5-6 combines with J gene TRBJ1-1; TRBD1 matches 7 bases. The CDR3 consists of 15 residues. Germline V gene sequence: CDR1 SGHDT, CDR2 YYEEEE. The trim removed 4 bases at V and 1 base at J, leaving 7 bases unmatched. CDR3 region: CASSLLGQTNTEAFF. CDR3 sequence (DNA): TGTGCCAGCAGCCTGTTGGGACAGACGAACACTGAAGCTTTCTTT.

This chain uses TRBV6-5 with TRBJ1-5; the D is unclear. Germline V gene lookup returns CDR1 MNHEY and CDR2 SVGAGI. Trimming took off 0 bases at V and 4 bases at J, with 10 bases between the two ends. This CDR3 has 15 amino acids. In DNA form, the CDR3 reads TGTGCCAGCAGTTACTCGTTACAGAATAATCAGCCCCAGCATTTT. It is translated as CASSYSLQNNQPQHF.

The rearrangement uses TRBV2 and TRBJ2-1, with D perhaps matching TRBD1 (5 bases). CDR1 is SNHLY and CDR2 is FYNNEI in the germline V gene. V lost 10 bases and J lost 9, with 22 bases in between. The CDR3 is 14 residues long. The CDR3 spells CATHVGGASGEQFF. The CDR3 DNA reads as TGTGCCACCCACGTCGGTGGGGCGTCGGGTGAGCAGTTCTTC.

The chain recombines TRBV3-1 (or the pseudogene TRBV3-2) with TRBJ1-1, with D possibly matching TRBD1 (5 bases). Germline CDR1 is LGHDT and CDR2 is YNNKEL (reference sequence). CDR3 length: 14 amino acids. The ends were cut back, 4 bases at V and 4 bases at J, with 13 bases in the middle. As DNA, the CDR3 is TGTGCCAGCAGCCCAGCGTGGGGCGTCACTGAAGCTTTCTTT. Its translation is CASSPAWGVTEAFF.